This is a list of T cell receptor beta chains from one sample in a study of blood T cell repertoires in COVID-19. This table comes from immunoSEQ multiplex PCR, and its TCRdb copy is limited to in-frame clones, with some not included. The sample shows 360,000 or so clones, nearly 90% of them seen only once. The sequencing input was PBMCs or T cells enriched from blood (not recorded which). These receptor sequences come from a woman aged 30 to 39 who had recovered from COVID-19. Both conserved end residues are part of each CDR3. Each record gives: D gene, J gene, clone size, V gene, CDR3 protein, CDR3 DNA. The D gene is left open where the match is weak. Size is omitted from some rows. Given values are once, few, many or a class for expanded clones.

D gene: TRBD2
J gene: TRBJ2-3
clone size: .
V gene: TRBV28
CDR3 protein: CASIGGGRVSDTQYF
CDR3 DNA: TGTGCCAGCATCGGTGGCGGGAGGGTTTCAGATACGCAGTATTTT

D gene: .
J gene: TRBJ1-2
clone size: .
V gene: TRBV7-9
CDR3 protein: CASSLGIWRASNYGYTF
CDR3 DNA: TGTGCCAGCAGCTTAGGTATTTGGCGGGCATCCAACTATGGCTACACCTTC

D gene: .
J gene: TRBJ2-1
clone size: once
V gene: TRBV7-9
CDR3 protein: CASSFFATGLYNEQFF
CDR3 DNA: TGTGCCAGCAGCTTTTTCGCGACAGGCCTATACAATGAGCAGTTCTTC

D gene: TRBD1
J gene: TRBJ1-4
clone size: .
V gene: TRBV7-2
CDR3 protein: CASSPSPGQGGGKLFF
CDR3 DNA: TGTGCCAGCAGCCCATCCCCGGGACAGGGAGGGGGAAAACTGTTTTTT

D gene: .
J gene: TRBJ1-1
clone size: .
V gene: TRBV3-1/TRBV3-2
CDR3 protein: CASSPSHHPEAFF
CDR3 DNA: TGTGCCAGCAGCCCTAGTCACCACCCCGAAGCTTTCTTT

D gene: .
J gene: TRBJ1-1
clone size: .
V gene: TRBV14
CDR3 protein: CASSQTRNTEAFF
CDR3 DNA: TGTGCCAGCAGCCAGACAAGGAACACTGAAGCTTTCTTT

D gene: TRBD1
J gene: TRBJ2-7
clone size: once
V gene: TRBV7-3
CDR3 protein: CASSIQGGDYEQYF
CDR3 DNA: TGTGCCAGCAGCATACAGGGGGGAGATTACGAGCAGTACTTC

D gene: TRBD1
J gene: TRBJ1-1
clone size: once
V gene: TRBV5-1
CDR3 protein: CASSNGGTGTMNTEAFF
CDR3 DNA: TGCGCCAGCAGCAACGGCGGGACAGGGACCATGAACACTGAAGCTTTCTTT

D gene: TRBD2
J gene: TRBJ2-1
clone size: .
V gene: TRBV7-9
CDR3 protein: CASSWTSSPYNEQFF
CDR3 DNA: TGTGCCAGCAGCTGGACTAGCAGCCCCTACAATGAGCAGTTCTTC

D gene: .
J gene: TRBJ1-1
clone size: .
V gene: TRBV30
CDR3 protein: CAWSVIPRNTEAFF
CDR3 DNA: TGTGCCTGGAGTGTAATTCCCCGGAACACTGAAGCTTTCTTT

D gene: .
J gene: TRBJ2-2
clone size: .
V gene: TRBV7-9
CDR3 protein: CASSLAWSGAAGELFF
CDR3 DNA: TGTGCCAGCAGCTTAGCGTGGTCAGGGGCCGCCGGGGAGCTGTTTTTT

D gene: TRBD1
J gene: TRBJ1-6
clone size: .
V gene: TRBV7-9
CDR3 protein: CASSGRDSLSSPLHF
CDR3 DNA: TGTGCCAGCAGCGGACGGGACAGCCTCTCCTCACCCCTCCACTTT

D gene: .
J gene: TRBJ1-2
clone size: .
V gene: TRBV12-3/TRBV12-4
CDR3 protein: CASSPREGHGYTF
CDR3 DNA: TGTGCCAGCAGTCCCCGGGAGGGTCATGGCTACACCTTC

D gene: .
J gene: TRBJ1-5
clone size: few
V gene: TRBV19
CDR3 protein: CASSWGLISNQPQHF
CDR3 DNA: TGTGCCAGTAGTTGGGGACTTATTAGCAATCAGCCCCAGCATTTT

D gene: .
J gene: TRBJ1-2
clone size: few
V gene: TRBV7-9
CDR3 protein: CASSLEAGGYTF
CDR3 DNA: TGTGCCAGCAGCTTAGAGGCGGGTGGCTACACCTTC

D gene: TRBD1
J gene: TRBJ1-6
clone size: few
V gene: TRBV29-1
CDR3 protein: CSVADRGNSPLHF
CDR3 DNA: TGCAGCGTCGCCGACAGGGGGAATTCACCCCTCCACTTT

D gene: TRBD2
J gene: TRBJ2-7
clone size: .
V gene: TRBV6-2/TRBV6-3
CDR3 protein: CASSYSLAGGPGEQYF
CDR3 DNA: TGTGCCAGCAGTTACTCGCTAGCGGGAGGGCCGGGAGAGCAGTACTTC

D gene: TRBD1
J gene: TRBJ2-2
clone size: .
V gene: TRBV12-5
CDR3 protein: CATRTGNTGELFF
CDR3 DNA: TGTGCTACCCGGACAGGGAACACCGGGGAGCTGTTTTTT

D gene: .
J gene: TRBJ2-3
clone size: .
V gene: TRBV5-6
CDR3 protein: CASSLGLPGDTQYF
CDR3 DNA: TGTGCCAGCAGCTTGGGTCTACCGGGAGATACGCAGTATTTT

D gene: .
J gene: TRBJ2-7
clone size: .
V gene: TRBV7-2
CDR3 protein: CASSPIMGGQVGYEQYF
CDR3 DNA: TGTGCCAGCAGCCCAATAATGGGGGGGCAGGTGGGATACGAGCAGTACTTC

D gene: .
J gene: TRBJ1-2
clone size: .
V gene: TRBV5-8
CDR3 protein: CASSDRTAALVGYTF
CDR3 DNA: TGTGCCAGCAGCGATCGGACAGCTGCTTTGGTTGGCTACACCTTC

D gene: .
J gene: TRBJ2-3
clone size: .
V gene: TRBV14
CDR3 protein: CASSQVVVDTDTQYF
CDR3 DNA: TGTGCCAGCAGCCAAGTTGTGGTAGACACAGATACGCAGTATTTT

D gene: TRBD1
J gene: TRBJ1-1
clone size: .
V gene: TRBV2
CDR3 protein: CASSWTGGYTEAFF
CDR3 DNA: TGTGCCAGCAGTTGGACAGGGGGATACACTGAAGCTTTCTTT

D gene: TRBD1
J gene: TRBJ2-5
clone size: .
V gene: TRBV5-1
CDR3 protein: CASSWGTGQETQYF
CDR3 DNA: TGCGCCAGCAGCTGGGGGACAGGGCAAGAGACCCAGTACTTC

D gene: TRBD1
J gene: TRBJ2-7
clone size: .
V gene: TRBV5-3
CDR3 protein: CARSRPRDRGLYEQYF
CDR3 DNA: TGTGCCAGAAGCCGACCTCGGGACAGGGGGCTCTACGAGCAGTACTTC

D gene: .
J gene: TRBJ1-5
clone size: once
V gene: TRBV7-9
CDR3 protein: CASSFTGQGNQPQHF
CDR3 DNA: TGTGCCAGCAGCTTCACGGGTCAGGGGAATCAGCCCCAGCATTTT

D gene: .
J gene: TRBJ2-1
clone size: .
V gene: TRBV18
CDR3 protein: CASSPRVSSYNEQFF
CDR3 DNA: TGTGCCAGCTCACCCAGGGTGTCATCCTACAATGAGCAGTTCTTC

D gene: TRBD1
J gene: TRBJ1-6
clone size: .
V gene: TRBV5-4
CDR3 protein: CASGDRAQSSPLHF
CDR3 DNA: TGTGCCAGCGGGGACAGGGCTCAGAGTTCACCCCTCCACTTT

D gene: .
J gene: TRBJ2-1
clone size: .
V gene: TRBV3-1/TRBV3-2
CDR3 protein: CASSQLKVPEGGSYNEQFF
CDR3 DNA: TGTGCCAGCAGCCAATTAAAGGTTCCTGAAGGGGGCTCCTACAATGAGCAGTTCTTC

D gene: .
J gene: TRBJ2-7
clone size: .
V gene: TRBV29-1
CDR3 protein: CSVGGSVPSTEQYF
CDR3 DNA: TGCAGCGTTGGAGGTAGCGTCCCATCTACGGAGCAGTACTTC

D gene: TRBD1
J gene: TRBJ2-7
clone size: once
V gene: TRBV11-2
CDR3 protein: CASSPGTGGLYEQYF
CDR3 DNA: TGTGCCAGCAGCCCAGGGACAGGGGGCCTCTACGAGCAGTACTTC

D gene: .
J gene: TRBJ1-3
clone size: .
V gene: TRBV30
CDR3 protein: CAFPGSGNTIYF
CDR3 DNA: TGTGCCTTCCCAGGTTCTGGAAACACCATATATTTT

D gene: TRBD2
J gene: TRBJ2-3
clone size: .
V gene: TRBV7-3
CDR3 protein: CASSLGSGRTGDTQYF
CDR3 DNA: TGTGCCAGCAGCTTAGGTAGCGGGAGGACTGGAGATACGCAGTATTTT